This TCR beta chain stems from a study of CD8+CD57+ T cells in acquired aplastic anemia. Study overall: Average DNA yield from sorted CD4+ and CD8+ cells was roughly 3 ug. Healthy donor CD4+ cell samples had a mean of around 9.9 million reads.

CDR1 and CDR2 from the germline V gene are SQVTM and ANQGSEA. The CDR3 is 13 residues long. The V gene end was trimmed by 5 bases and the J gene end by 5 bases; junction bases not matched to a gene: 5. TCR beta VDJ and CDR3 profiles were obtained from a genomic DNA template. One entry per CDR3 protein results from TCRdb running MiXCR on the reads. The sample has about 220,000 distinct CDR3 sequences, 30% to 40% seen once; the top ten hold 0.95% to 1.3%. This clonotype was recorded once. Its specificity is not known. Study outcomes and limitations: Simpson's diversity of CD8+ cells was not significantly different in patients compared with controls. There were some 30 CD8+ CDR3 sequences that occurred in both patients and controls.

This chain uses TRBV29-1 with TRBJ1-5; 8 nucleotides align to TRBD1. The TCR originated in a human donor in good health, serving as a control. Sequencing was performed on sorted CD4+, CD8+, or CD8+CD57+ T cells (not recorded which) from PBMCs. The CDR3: CSVSGTGYQPQHF. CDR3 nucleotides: TGCAGCGTTTCCGGGACAGGCTATCAGCCCCAGCATTTT.